A selection of T cell receptor beta chains follows, all from one sample in a study of T-cell reconstitution after alpha-beta-depleted transplantation in children. MiXCR, applied by TCRdb to the PCR reads, yields one record per CDR3 protein. In the table there are about 500,000 distinct CDR3 sequences, approximately 30% of which are singletons. The sequenced sample was PBMCs from the stem cell graft donor, obtained from the stem cell graft. These receptors all come from a human donor who donated a stem cell graft to a child with aplastic anemia. The conserved cysteine and the conserved F or W are not part of the CDR3 here.

V: TRBV6-1; J: TRBJ1-1; CDR3: ASSKQGNTEAF
V: TRBV5-1; J: TRBJ1-1; CDR3: ASSGTGMNTEAF
V: TRBV11-2; J: TRBJ2-7; CDR3: ASSLAGVTRYEQY
V: TRBV19; J: TRBJ1-1; CDR3: ASSMGLNTEAF
V: TRBV5-1; J: TRBJ2-2; CDR3: ASSFGGGGTGELF
V: TRBV6-2/TRBV6-3; J: TRBJ1-1; CDR3: ASGDGAEAF
V: TRBV5-1; J: TRBJ2-1; CDR3: ASSLVVVTHNEQF
V: TRBV4-3; J: TRBJ2-1; CDR3: ASSQDRGAQF
V: TRBV13; J: TRBJ1-6; CDR3: ASSVFRDRENSPLH
V: TRBV7-2; J: TRBJ2-1; CDR3: ASSSLQSSYNEQF
V: TRBV27; J: TRBJ2-1; CDR3: ASSFYGGGNEQF
V: TRBV14; J: TRBJ2-5; CDR3: ASSRLRRESTGPQETQY
V: TRBV5-5; J: TRBJ1-5; CDR3: ASSTSPITDRGNQPQH
V: TRBV5-4; J: TRBJ2-2; CDR3: ASGQGASGSVGELF
V: TRBV20-1; J: TRBJ2-3; CDR3: SGSGGLGADTQY
V: TRBV19; J: TRBJ1-2; CDR3: ASRDRGRPNYGYT
V: TRBV9; J: TRBJ2-7; CDR3: ASSPYLSGSHEQY
V: TRBV18; J: TRBJ1-1; CDR3: ASSPTEMNTEAF
V: TRBV5-8; J: TRBJ2-7; CDR3: ASRFRGRYEQY
V: TRBV4-3; J: TRBJ1-2; CDR3: ASSQGRTSGTGMGYGYT
V: TRBV7-8; J: TRBJ2-2; CDR3: ASSRTGTANTGELF
V: TRBV12-3/TRBV12-4; J: TRBJ1-4; CDR3: ASLGTRIEKLF
V: TRBV5-4; J: TRBJ2-1; CDR3: ASRRGGSYNEQF
V: TRBV12-5; J: TRBJ2-5; CDR3: ASGLVVGFSEQETQY
V: TRBV12-3/TRBV12-4; J: TRBJ2-2; CDR3: ASSYKWTGIGELF